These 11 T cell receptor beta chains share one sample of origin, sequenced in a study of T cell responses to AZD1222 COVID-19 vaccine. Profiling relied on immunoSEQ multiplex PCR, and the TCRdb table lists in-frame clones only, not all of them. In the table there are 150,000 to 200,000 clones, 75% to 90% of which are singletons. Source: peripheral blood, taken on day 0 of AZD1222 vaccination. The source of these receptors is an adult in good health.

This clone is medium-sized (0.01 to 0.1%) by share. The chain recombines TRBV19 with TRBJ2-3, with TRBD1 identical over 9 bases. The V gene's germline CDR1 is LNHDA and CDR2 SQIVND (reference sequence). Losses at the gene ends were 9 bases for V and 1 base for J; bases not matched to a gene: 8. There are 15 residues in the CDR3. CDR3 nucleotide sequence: TGTGCCAGCAAACAGGGGGCTTGGGGCACAGATACGCAGTATTTT. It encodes CASKQGAWGTDTQYF.

CDR3 nucleotide sequence: TGTGCCGTCAACCCCGGACAGGGGTATAGCAATCAGCCCCAGCATTTT. This sequence encodes CAVNPGQGYSNQPQHF. The rearrangement links TRBV19 to TRBJ1-5; the match to TRBD1 covers 9 bases. With 11 bases clipped from V and 0 bases from J, the junction kept 11 bases outside the gene matches. CDR1 LNHDA and CDR2 SQIVND come from the germline V gene (reference sequence). The CDR3 is 16 amino acids.

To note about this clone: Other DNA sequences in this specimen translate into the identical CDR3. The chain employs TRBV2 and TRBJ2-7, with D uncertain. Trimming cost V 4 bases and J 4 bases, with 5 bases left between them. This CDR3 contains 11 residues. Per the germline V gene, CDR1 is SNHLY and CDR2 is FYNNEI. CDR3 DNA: TGTGCCAGCAGTGTCAGTTACGAGCAGTACTTC. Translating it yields CASSVSYEQYF.

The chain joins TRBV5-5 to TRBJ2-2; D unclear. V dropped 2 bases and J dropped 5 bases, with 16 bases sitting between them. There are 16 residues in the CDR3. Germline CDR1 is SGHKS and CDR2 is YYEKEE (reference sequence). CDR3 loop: CASSLIGALLTGELFF. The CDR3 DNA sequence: TGTGCCAGCAGCTTAATCGGCGCACTTCTGACCGGGGAGCTGTTTTTT. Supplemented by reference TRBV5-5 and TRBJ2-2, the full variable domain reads DAGVTQSPTHLIKTRGQQVTLRCSPISGHKSVSWYQQVLGQGPQFIFQYYEKEERGRGNFPDRFSARQFPNYSSELNVNALLLGDSALYLCASSLIGALLTGELFFGEGSRLTVL.

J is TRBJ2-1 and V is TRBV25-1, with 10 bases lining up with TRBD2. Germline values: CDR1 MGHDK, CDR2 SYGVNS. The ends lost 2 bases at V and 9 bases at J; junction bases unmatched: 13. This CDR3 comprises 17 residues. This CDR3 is CASSEGQGLAGVGEQFF. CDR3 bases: TGTGCCAGCAGTGAAGGACAGGGTCTAGCGGGGGTTGGTGAGCAGTTCTTC.

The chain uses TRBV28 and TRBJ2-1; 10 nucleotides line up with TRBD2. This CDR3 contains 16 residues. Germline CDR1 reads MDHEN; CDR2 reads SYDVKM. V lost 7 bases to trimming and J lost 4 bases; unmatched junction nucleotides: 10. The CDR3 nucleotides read TGTGCCAGCACCTCCACCGGGACTAGCGAATACAATGAGCAGTTCTTC. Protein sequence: CASTSTGTSEYNEQFF.

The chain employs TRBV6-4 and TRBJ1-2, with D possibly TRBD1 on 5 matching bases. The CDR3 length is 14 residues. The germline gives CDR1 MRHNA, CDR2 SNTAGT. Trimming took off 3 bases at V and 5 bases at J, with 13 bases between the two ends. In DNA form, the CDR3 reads TGTGCCAGCAGTGATACCGGCCAGGGATATGGCTACACCTTC. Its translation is CASSDTGQGYGYTF.

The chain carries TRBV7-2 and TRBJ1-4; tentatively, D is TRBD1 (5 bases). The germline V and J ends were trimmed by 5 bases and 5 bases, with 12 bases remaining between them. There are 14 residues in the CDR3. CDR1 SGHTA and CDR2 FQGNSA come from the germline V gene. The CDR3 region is CASSPWGDNEKLFF. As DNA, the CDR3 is TGTGCCAGCAGCCCCTGGGGGGACAATGAAAAACTGTTTTTT.

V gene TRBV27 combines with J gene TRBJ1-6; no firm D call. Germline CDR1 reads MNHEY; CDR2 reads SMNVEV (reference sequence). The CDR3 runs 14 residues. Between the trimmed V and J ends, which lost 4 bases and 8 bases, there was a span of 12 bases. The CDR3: CASSSGTGDSPLHF. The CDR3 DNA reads TGTGCCAGCAGTTCTGGTACTGGCGATTCACCCCTCCACTTT.

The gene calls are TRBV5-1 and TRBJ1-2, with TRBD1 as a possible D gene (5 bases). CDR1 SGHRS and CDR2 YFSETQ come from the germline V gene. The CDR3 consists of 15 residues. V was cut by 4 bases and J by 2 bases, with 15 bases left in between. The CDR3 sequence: CASSTGTVLNYGYTF. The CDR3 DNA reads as TGCGCCAGCAGCACCGGGACCGTACTCAACTATGGCTACACCTTC.

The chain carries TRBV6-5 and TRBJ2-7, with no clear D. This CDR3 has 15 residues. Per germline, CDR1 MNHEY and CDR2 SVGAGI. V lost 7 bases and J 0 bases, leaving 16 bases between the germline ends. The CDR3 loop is CASTLMGSNSYEQYF. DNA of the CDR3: TGTGCCAGCACCTTGATGGGTTCCAACTCCTACGAGCAGTACTTC.